A selection of T cell receptor beta chains follows, all from one sample in a study of T cell responses to AZD1222 COVID-19 vaccine. Sequencing was performed with immunoSEQ multiplex PCR; in TCRdb, only in-frame clones are kept and a portion is missing. The sample contains about 97,000 clones, roughly 91% of which appear only once. The input for sequencing was peripheral blood, taken on day 0 of AZD1222 vaccination. The receptors come from an adult in good health. Each CDR3 is given with its conserved first and last residue. The order of the fields is J gene, D gene, clone size, V gene, CDR3 protein, CDR3 DNA. The D gene is left open where the match is weak. Clone size is not always given. Where it is, it says once, few, many or a class for expanded clones.

j_call: TRBJ2-1; d_call: TRBD1; clone_size: NA; v_call: TRBV7-3; cdr3_aa: CASSSGGYNEQFF; cdr3_nt: TGTGCCAGCAGCTCAGGGGGCTACAATGAGCAGTTCTTC
j_call: TRBJ1-1; d_call: NA; clone_size: once; v_call: TRBV13; cdr3_aa: CASSFHLGNMNTEAFF; cdr3_nt: TGTGCCAGCAGCTTCCACTTGGGGAATATGAACACTGAAGCTTTCTTT
j_call: TRBJ1-2; d_call: NA; clone_size: NA; v_call: TRBV3-1/TRBV3-2; cdr3_aa: CASSQVLVGNYGYTF; cdr3_nt: TGTGCCAGCAGCCAAGTTCTGGTGGGTAACTATGGCTACACCTTC
j_call: TRBJ1-1; d_call: TRBD1; clone_size: NA; v_call: TRBV5-5; cdr3_aa: CASSPTTGADTEAFF; cdr3_nt: TGTGCCAGCAGCCCAACGACAGGGGCGGACACTGAAGCTTTCTTT
j_call: TRBJ1-3; d_call: NA; clone_size: NA; v_call: TRBV11-2; cdr3_aa: CASSLGPRSGNTIYF; cdr3_nt: TGTGCCAGCAGCTTAGGGCCGCGCTCTGGAAACACCATATATTTT
j_call: TRBJ1-1; d_call: NA; clone_size: NA; v_call: TRBV7-8; cdr3_aa: CASSLGVTEAFF; cdr3_nt: TGTGCCAGCAGCTTAGGGGTCACTGAAGCTTTCTTT
j_call: TRBJ2-2; d_call: TRBD1; clone_size: NA; v_call: TRBV19; cdr3_aa: CASSRTGSTGELFF; cdr3_nt: TGTGCCAGTAGTAGGACAGGAAGCACCGGGGAGCTGTTTTTT
j_call: TRBJ1-2; d_call: NA; clone_size: NA; v_call: TRBV28; cdr3_aa: CASSFPGARGYTF; cdr3_nt: TGTGCCAGCAGTTTCCCAGGGGCAAGGGGCTACACCTTC
j_call: TRBJ2-3; d_call: NA; clone_size: NA; v_call: TRBV12-5; cdr3_aa: CASGWEGTDTQYF; cdr3_nt: TGTGCTAGTGGTTGGGAGGGCACAGATACGCAGTATTTT
j_call: TRBJ1-2; d_call: NA; clone_size: NA; v_call: TRBV28; cdr3_aa: CAVDRGTTLGGYTF; cdr3_nt: TGTGCCGTCGACCGGGGAACGACCCTGGGTGGCTACACCTTC
j_call: TRBJ2-3; d_call: TRBD2; clone_size: NA; v_call: TRBV6-5; cdr3_aa: CASHRDYSTDTQYF; cdr3_nt: TGTGCCAGCCACCGGGACTATAGCACAGATACGCAGTATTTT
j_call: TRBJ2-3; d_call: NA; clone_size: once; v_call: TRBV7-6; cdr3_aa: CASSLVSGLTDTQYF; cdr3_nt: TGTGCCAGCAGCTTAGTTTCTGGGCTCACAGATACGCAGTATTTT
j_call: TRBJ1-1; d_call: NA; clone_size: NA; v_call: TRBV5-1; cdr3_aa: CASSLEQGEAFF; cdr3_nt: TGCGCCAGCAGCTTGGAGCAGGGTGAAGCTTTCTTT
j_call: TRBJ2-2; d_call: TRBD1; clone_size: NA; v_call: TRBV9; cdr3_aa: CASTDRGLGNWRVGELFF; cdr3_nt: TGTGCCAGCACCGACAGGGGGCTCGGGAACTGGAGGGTGGGGGAGCTGTTTTTT
j_call: TRBJ1-2; d_call: NA; clone_size: NA; v_call: TRBV27; cdr3_aa: CASSQRGYGYTF; cdr3_nt: TGTGCCAGCTCCCAGAGGGGGTACGGCTACACCTTC
j_call: TRBJ2-1; d_call: TRBD1; clone_size: NA; v_call: TRBV6-5; cdr3_aa: CASSYSRGMGEQFF; cdr3_nt: TGTGCCAGCAGTTACTCCAGGGGGATGGGTGAGCAGTTCTTC
j_call: TRBJ2-5; d_call: NA; clone_size: NA; v_call: TRBV29-1; cdr3_aa: CSVIPVNKETQYF; cdr3_nt: TGCAGCGTTATCCCAGTAAACAAAGAGACCCAGTACTTC
j_call: TRBJ2-7; d_call: TRBD2; clone_size: NA; v_call: TRBV10-3; cdr3_aa: CAITAGVDYEQYF; cdr3_nt: TGTGCCATCACGGCGGGAGTCGACTACGAGCAGTACTTC
j_call: TRBJ2-1; d_call: NA; clone_size: NA; v_call: TRBV5-1; cdr3_aa: CASREGDWAYNEQFF; cdr3_nt: TGCGCCAGCAGGGAGGGGGACTGGGCCTACAATGAGCAGTTCTTC
j_call: TRBJ2-6; d_call: NA; clone_size: NA; v_call: TRBV15; cdr3_aa: CATSRVRAGTYSGANVLTF; cdr3_nt: TGTGCCACCAGCAGAGTGCGGGCAGGGACGTATAGTGGGGCCAACGTCCTGACTTTC
j_call: TRBJ2-6; d_call: NA; clone_size: NA; v_call: TRBV28; cdr3_aa: CASSSASVPGANVLTF; cdr3_nt: TGTGCCAGCAGTTCCGCTAGCGTCCCTGGGGCCAACGTCCTGACTTTC
j_call: TRBJ1-6; d_call: NA; clone_size: NA; v_call: TRBV28; cdr3_aa: CASSPGQGRSPLHF; cdr3_nt: TGTGCCAGCAGCCCAGGGCAGGGGCGGTCACCCCTCCACTTT
j_call: TRBJ1-6; d_call: NA; clone_size: NA; v_call: TRBV28; cdr3_aa: CASSLNRADSPLHF; cdr3_nt: TGTGCCAGCAGTTTAAACAGGGCGGATTCACCCCTCCACTTT
j_call: TRBJ2-7; d_call: NA; clone_size: few; v_call: TRBV7-3; cdr3_aa: CASSLMTGPYEQYF; cdr3_nt: TGTGCCAGCAGCTTAATGACAGGACCTTACGAGCAGTACTTC
j_call: TRBJ2-7; d_call: TRBD2; clone_size: once; v_call: TRBV7-2; cdr3_aa: CASSRTSGSYEQYF; cdr3_nt: TGTGCCAGCAGCCGGACTAGCGGTTCCTACGAGCAGTACTTC
j_call: TRBJ1-1; d_call: NA; clone_size: NA; v_call: TRBV11-2; cdr3_aa: CASSAMTGLHTEAFF; cdr3_nt: TGTGCCAGCAGCGCAATGACAGGTCTGCACACTGAAGCTTTCTTT
j_call: TRBJ1-5; d_call: NA; clone_size: NA; v_call: TRBV4-1; cdr3_aa: CASSQEDSLVWPQHF; cdr3_nt: TGCGCCAGCAGCCAAGAAGACAGCCTAGTTTGGCCCCAGCATTTT
j_call: TRBJ2-1; d_call: TRBD1; clone_size: NA; v_call: TRBV7-8; cdr3_aa: CASSYGQGVDEQFF; cdr3_nt: TGTGCCAGCAGCTACGGACAGGGGGTTGATGAGCAGTTCTTC
j_call: TRBJ2-7; d_call: TRBD2; clone_size: NA; v_call: TRBV6-5; cdr3_aa: CASSSGLFTYEQYF; cdr3_nt: TGTGCCAGCAGCTCGGGACTATTCACCTACGAGCAGTACTTC
j_call: TRBJ1-6; d_call: NA; clone_size: many; v_call: TRBV7-2; cdr3_aa: CASSPVVQQNSPLHF; cdr3_nt: TGTGCCAGCAGCCCCGTCGTCCAACAGAATTCACCCCTCCACTTT
j_call: TRBJ1-1; d_call: NA; clone_size: NA; v_call: TRBV6-1; cdr3_aa: CASSEVGGTEAFF; cdr3_nt: TGTGCCAGCAGTGAAGTGGGGGGCACTGAAGCTTTCTTT
j_call: TRBJ2-7; d_call: NA; clone_size: NA; v_call: TRBV3-1/TRBV3-2; cdr3_aa: CASSRSYEQYF; cdr3_nt: TGTGCCAGCAGCCGCTCCTACGAGCAGTACTTC
j_call: TRBJ2-1; d_call: NA; clone_size: NA; v_call: TRBV7-8; cdr3_aa: CASSFDGQPRYNEQFF; cdr3_nt: TGTGCCAGCAGCTTCGATGGACAGCCTCGTTACAATGAGCAGTTCTTC
j_call: TRBJ1-3; d_call: NA; clone_size: NA; v_call: TRBV27; cdr3_aa: CASSLSSGSGNTIYF; cdr3_nt: TGTGCCAGCAGTTTATCCTCGGGCTCTGGAAACACCATATATTTT
j_call: TRBJ2-4; d_call: NA; clone_size: NA; v_call: TRBV21-1; cdr3_aa: CASSAMTGSNIQYF; cdr3_nt: TGTGCCAGCAGCGCAATGACAGGGAGTAACATTCAGTACTTC
j_call: TRBJ1-6; d_call: NA; clone_size: NA; v_call: TRBV28; cdr3_aa: CASTRTNSPLHF; cdr3_nt: TGTGCCAGCACCCGGACTAATTCACCCCTCCACTTT
j_call: TRBJ1-5; d_call: TRBD1; clone_size: few; v_call: TRBV24-1; cdr3_aa: CATSDSGTGSDGGQPQHF; cdr3_nt: TGTGCCACCAGTGATTCCGGGACAGGTAGCGATGGGGGTCAGCCCCAGCATTTT
j_call: TRBJ2-5; d_call: NA; clone_size: NA; v_call: TRBV24-1; cdr3_aa: CATSDPRETQYF; cdr3_nt: TGTGCCACCAGTGACCCCCGGGAGACCCAGTACTTC
j_call: TRBJ2-5; d_call: TRBD1; clone_size: once; v_call: TRBV10-3; cdr3_aa: CAISESTTGGQETQYF; cdr3_nt: TGTGCCATCAGTGAGTCTACGACAGGGGGTCAAGAGACCCAGTACTTC
j_call: TRBJ2-7; d_call: TRBD2; clone_size: NA; v_call: TRBV6-2/TRBV6-3; cdr3_aa: CASSDPGTSGRYEQYF; cdr3_nt: TGTGCCAGCAGCGACCCCGGGACTAGCGGGAGATACGAGCAGTACTTC
j_call: TRBJ2-3; d_call: NA; clone_size: NA; v_call: TRBV19; cdr3_aa: CASSIGASGKQYF; cdr3_nt: TGTGCCAGTAGTATCGGGGCTAGTGGAAAGCAGTATTTT
j_call: TRBJ2-5; d_call: TRBD2; clone_size: NA; v_call: TRBV7-2; cdr3_aa: CASSLAGAETQYF; cdr3_nt: TGTGCCAGCAGCCTAGCGGGAGCGGAGACCCAGTACTTC
j_call: TRBJ2-5; d_call: NA; clone_size: NA; v_call: TRBV7-2; cdr3_aa: CASSLAGSLRGETQYF; cdr3_nt: TGTGCCAGCAGCTTAGCTGGCAGCCTTAGGGGAGAGACCCAGTACTTC
j_call: TRBJ1-6; d_call: TRBD1; clone_size: NA; v_call: TRBV7-2; cdr3_aa: CASSTGQGAFNSPLHF; cdr3_nt: TGTGCCAGCAGCACCGGACAGGGGGCATTTAATTCACCCCTCCACTTT
j_call: TRBJ1-2; d_call: NA; clone_size: NA; v_call: TRBV9; cdr3_aa: CASSVVSQGNYGYTF; cdr3_nt: TGTGCCAGCAGCGTAGTGTCGCAGGGTAACTATGGCTACACCTTC
j_call: TRBJ1-1; d_call: TRBD1; clone_size: NA; v_call: TRBV27; cdr3_aa: CASSPTTGANTEAFF; cdr3_nt: TGTGCCAGCAGTCCGACGACAGGGGCGAACACTGAAGCTTTCTTT
j_call: TRBJ1-3; d_call: NA; clone_size: NA; v_call: TRBV6-5; cdr3_aa: CASSFGGVGNTIYF; cdr3_nt: TGTGCCAGCTCGTTCGGAGGTGTCGGAAACACCATATATTTT
j_call: TRBJ1-5; d_call: NA; clone_size: NA; v_call: TRBV5-1; cdr3_aa: CASSLAGSNQPQHF; cdr3_nt: TGCGCCAGCAGCTTGGCTGGTAGCAATCAGCCCCAGCATTTT
j_call: TRBJ2-7; d_call: TRBD2; clone_size: NA; v_call: TRBV15; cdr3_aa: CATSRDTGGRGEQYF; cdr3_nt: TGTGCCACCAGCAGAGATACTGGCGGGAGGGGCGAGCAGTACTTC
j_call: TRBJ1-5; d_call: TRBD1; clone_size: NA; v_call: TRBV5-5; cdr3_aa: CASSLSRDRVGQPQHF; cdr3_nt: TGTGCCAGCAGCTTAAGCCGGGACAGGGTGGGTCAGCCCCAGCATTTT
j_call: TRBJ2-5; d_call: TRBD1; clone_size: NA; v_call: TRBV7-2; cdr3_aa: CASERDRVGETQYF; cdr3_nt: TGTGCCAGCGAAAGGGACAGGGTAGGGGAGACCCAGTACTTC
j_call: TRBJ1-5; d_call: NA; clone_size: NA; v_call: TRBV28; cdr3_aa: CASSLMVQAGNQPQHF; cdr3_nt: TGTGCCAGCAGTTTGATGGTGCAAGCGGGCAATCAGCCCCAGCATTTT
j_call: TRBJ1-1; d_call: NA; clone_size: NA; v_call: TRBV6-6; cdr3_aa: CASSYSNTEAFF; cdr3_nt: TGTGCCAGCAGTTACTCGAACACTGAAGCTTTCTTT